The 10 T cell receptor beta chains in this list originate from one sample, sequenced in a study of cytomegalovirus exposure and HLA in healthy donors. The study ran its PCR with 60 Vbeta and 13 Jbeta primers. Method: immunoSEQ multiplex PCR; TCRdb's copy keeps in-frame clones and lacks some. The table includes over 150,000 clones, 68% detected once. Input material: PBMCs. Receptor source: a man aged 50-60 years in good health and CMV-seronegative.

To note about this clone: This sample includes further DNA sequences coding for the same CDR3. The chain is built from TRBV7-9 and TRBJ1-1; the D gene is possibly TRBD1 (5 bases). Trimming shortened V by 3 bases and J by 0 bases, and 5 bases separated the two germline ends. From germline, CDR1 is SEHNR and CDR2 FQNEAQ (reference sequence). The CDR3 is 13 residues long. The CDR3 loop reads CASSLDMNTEAFF. The CDR3 DNA reads as TGTGCCAGCAGCTTGGACATGAACACTGAAGCTTTCTTT.

The chain is built from TRBV9 and TRBJ1-1; 9 bases align to TRBD1. The germline V gene encodes CDR1 SGDLS and CDR2 YYNGEE. The V segment lost 2 bases and the J segment 2 bases; nucleotides outside the gene matches: 7. The CDR3 totals 16 residues. CDR3 in DNA: TGTGCCAGCAGCGTGGGGACAGGGAGGAGAAACACTGAAGCTTTCTTT. It encodes CASSVGTGRRNTEAFF. Drawing the rest from reference TRBV9 and TRBJ1-1, the complete variable domain is DSGVTQTPKHLITATGQRVTLRCSPRSGDLSVYWYQQSLDQGLQFLIQYYNGEERAKGNILERFSAQQFPDLHSELNLSSLELGDSALYFCASSVGTGRRNTEAFFGQGTRLTVV.

J is TRBJ1-4 and V is TRBV28, with TRBD1 as a possible D gene (5 bases). This CDR3 has 14 amino acids. Germline CDR1 and CDR2: MDHEN and SYDVKM. Between the trimmed V and J ends, which lost 6 bases and 8 bases, there was a span of 16 bases. In DNA, the CDR3 is TGTGCCAGCAGCCTGACAGTCCCAGGGGAAAAACTGTTTTTT. Amino acid sequence: CASSLTVPGEKLFF. The complete variable domain, with remaining parts taken from reference TRBV28 and TRBJ1-4, reads DVKVTQSSRYLVKRTGEKVFLECVQDMDHENMFWYRQDPGLGLRLIYFSYDVKMKEKGDIPEGYSVSREKKERFSLILESASTNQTSMYLCASSLTVPGEKLFFGSGTQLSVL.

The rearrangement uses TRBV30 and TRBJ2-7, with TRBD1 identical over 7 bases. Per the germline V gene, CDR1 is GTSNPN and CDR2 is SVGIG (reference sequence). This CDR3 region has 13 residues. V lost 1 base and J lost 0; bases outside the gene matches: 0. In nucleotides, the CDR3 is TGTGCCTGGAGTGGGGACAGCTCCTACGAGCAGTACTTC. Translating it yields CAWSGDSSYEQYF.

The chain links TRBV5-1 to TRBJ1-1, with D possibly TRBD1 on 6 matching bases. Germline values: CDR1 SGHRS, CDR2 YFSETQ. Between the trimmed V and J ends, which lost 0 bases and 8 bases, there was a span of 17 bases. This CDR3 has 15 amino acids. The CDR3 bases are TGCGCCAGCAGCTTGGCAGGGGCGGGGGGGGGAGAAGCTTTCTTT. Protein product: CASSLAGAGGGEAFF. Together with reference TRBV5-1 and TRBJ1-1, the CDR3 gives the full variable domain: KAGVTQTPRYLIKTRGQQVTLSCSPISGHRSVSWYQQTPGQGLQFLFEYFSETQRNKGNFPGRFSGRQFSNSRSEMNVSTLELGDSALYLCASSLAGAGGGEAFFGQGTRLTVV.

The V call is TRBV5-4, the J call TRBJ2-7, with a tentative D call TRBD1 (6 bases). Trimming took 2 bases from V and 1 from J, leaving 10 bases between them. The CDR3 loop spans 14 amino acids. Germline CDR1 SGHNT, CDR2 YYREEE (reference sequence). The CDR3 spells CASSFGGQSYEQYF. CDR3 nucleotide sequence: TGTGCCAGCAGCTTTGGGGGACAATCCTACGAGCAGTACTTC. Variable domain in full (rest from reference TRBV5-4 and TRBJ2-7): ETGVTQSPTHLIKTRGQQVTLRCSSQSGHNTVSWYQQALGQGPQFIFQYYREEENGRGNFPPRFSGLQFPNYSSELNVNALELDDSALYLCASSFGGQSYEQYFGPGTRLTVT.

The chain combines TRBV28 with TRBJ1-2; no definite D call. CDR1 and CDR2 from the germline V gene are MDHEN and SYDVKM. The CDR3 is 11 amino acids. Trimming removed 7 bases at V and 5 bases at J, with 8 bases between. CDR3 in DNA: TGTGCCAGCACAGGAGGATATGGCTACACCTTC. Its translation: CASTGGYGYTF.

V and J are TRBV4-2 and TRBJ2-5; 9 nucleotides align to TRBD2. The junction had 8 bases not matched to a gene; V was cut back by 1 base and J by 5 bases. CDR1 and CDR2 (germline): LGHNA, YNFKEQ. CDR3 length equals 16 residues. CDR3 coding DNA: TGTGCCAGCAGCCAAGGGCGGGGGGGGCCTGGGGAGACCCAGTACTTC. Translating it yields CASSQGRGGPGETQYF.

This clone has more than one count but fewer than ten. The chain carries TRBV5-8 and TRBJ1-4, with D tentatively TRBD1 (5 bases). V was shortened by 0 bases and J by 7 bases, with 10 bases between the two germline ends. This CDR3 contains 14 residues. Germline loops: CDR1 SGHTS, CDR2 YDEGEE. In nucleotides, the CDR3 is TGTGCCAGCAGCTTGGCAGGGTCCAGTGAAAAACTGTTTTTT. Its translation: CASSLAGSSEKLFF. Full variable domain (outside the CDR3, taken from reference TRBV5-8 and TRBJ1-4): EAGVTQSPTHLIKTRGQQATLRCSPISGHTSVYWYQQALGLGLQFLLWYDEGEERNRGNFPPRFSGRQFPNYSSELNVNALELEDSALYLCASSLAGSSEKLFFGSGTQLSVL.

The chain is built from TRBV19 and TRBJ2-6; D unresolved. Germline V gives CDR1 LNHDA, CDR2 SQIVND (reference sequence). This CDR3 spans 13 amino acids. The V end was cut by 8 bases, the J end by 4 bases, with 9 bases between. This CDR3 is CASLKQGANVLTF. The CDR3 region has the DNA TGTGCCAGTCTTAAACAGGGGGCCAACGTCCTGACTTTC.